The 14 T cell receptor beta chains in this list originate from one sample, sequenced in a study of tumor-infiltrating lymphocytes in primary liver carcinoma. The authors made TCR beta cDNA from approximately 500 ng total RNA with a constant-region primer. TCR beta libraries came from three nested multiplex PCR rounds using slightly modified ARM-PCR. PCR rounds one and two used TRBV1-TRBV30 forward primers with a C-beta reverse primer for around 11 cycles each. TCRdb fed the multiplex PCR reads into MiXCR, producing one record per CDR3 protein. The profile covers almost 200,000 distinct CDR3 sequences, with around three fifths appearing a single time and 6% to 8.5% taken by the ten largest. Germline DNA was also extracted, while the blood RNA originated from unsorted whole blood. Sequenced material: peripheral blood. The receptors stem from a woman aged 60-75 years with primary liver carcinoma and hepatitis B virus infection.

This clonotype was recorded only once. The CDR3 loop reads CASSNPPRILAGGPGDTQYF. The CDR3, as DNA: TGTGCCAGCAGCAACCCCCCAAGGATACTAGCGGGAGGGCCAGGAGATACGCAGTATTTT. This sequence joins TRBV21-1 and TRBJ2-3; the DNA was not compared with TRBD2, the D call given in the table. TRBV21-1 is a pseudogene locus. This CDR3 is 20 amino acids long.

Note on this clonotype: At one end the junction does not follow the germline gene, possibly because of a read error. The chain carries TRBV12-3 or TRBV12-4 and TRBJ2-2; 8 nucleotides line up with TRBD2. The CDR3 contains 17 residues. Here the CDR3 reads CASRSSRLACNTWELFF. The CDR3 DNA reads TGTGCCAGCAGATCCTCCAGACTAGCGTGTAACACCTGGGAGTTGTTTTTT.

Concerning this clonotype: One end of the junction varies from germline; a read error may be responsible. The CDR3 protein is CASSAGTSWNTGELSF. The CDR3 coding sequence is TGTGCCAGCAGCGCGGGGACTAGCTGGAACACCGGGGAGCTGTCTTTC. The chain combines TRBV11-1 with TRBJ2-2; 9 bases match TRBD2. CDR3 length: 16 residues. Germline-derived CDR1 and CDR2 are SGHAT and FQDESV (reference sequence).

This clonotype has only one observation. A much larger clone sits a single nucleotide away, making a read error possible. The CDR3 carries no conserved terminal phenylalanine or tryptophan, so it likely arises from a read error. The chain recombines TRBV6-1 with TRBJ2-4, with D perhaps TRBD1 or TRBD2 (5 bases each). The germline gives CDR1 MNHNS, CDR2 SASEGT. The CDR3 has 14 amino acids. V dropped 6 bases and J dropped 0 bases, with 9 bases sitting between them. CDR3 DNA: TGTGCCAGCAGGCCTGGGACAGCCAAAAACATTCAGTACCTC. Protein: CASRPGTAKNIQYL.

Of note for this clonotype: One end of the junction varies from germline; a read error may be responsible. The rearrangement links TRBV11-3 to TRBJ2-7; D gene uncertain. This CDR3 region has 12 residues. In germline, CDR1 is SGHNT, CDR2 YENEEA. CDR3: CAGSVGYNEQYF. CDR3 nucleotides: TGTGCCGGCAGCGTGGGCTACAATGAGCAGTACTTC.

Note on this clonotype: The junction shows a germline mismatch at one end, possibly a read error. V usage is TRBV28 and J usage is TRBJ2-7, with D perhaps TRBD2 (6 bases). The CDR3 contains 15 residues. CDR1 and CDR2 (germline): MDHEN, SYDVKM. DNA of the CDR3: TGTGCCAACAGTTTTGCTTACGGGGGAGTCTACGAGCAGTACTTC. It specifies CANSFAYGGVYEQYF.

In DNA, the CDR3 is TGTGCCAGCGGCCCCAGGACAGGGGGTACCGGGGAGCTGTTTTTT. This codes for CASGPRTGGTGELFF. V is TRBV11-3 and J is TRBJ2-2; 10 bases agree with TRBD1. V shed 8 bases and J 5 bases; nucleotides not matched to a gene: 8. Germline CDR1 is SGHNT and CDR2 is YENEEA. The CDR3 consists of 15 residues.

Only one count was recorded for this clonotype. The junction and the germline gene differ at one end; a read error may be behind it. In DNA form, the CDR3 reads TGTGCCAGCGGCTTAGGGTTCGGCGGGCTTTCCTACAGTGAGCAGTCCTTC. Translation: CASGLGFGGLSYSEQSF. J is TRBJ2-1 and V is TRBV11-3; D might be TRBD2 (5 bases). The CDR3 is 17 amino acids. Looked up from germline, CDR1 is SGHNT and CDR2 is YENEEA. Together with reference TRBV11-3 and TRBJ2-1, the CDR3 gives the full variable domain: EAGVVQSPRYKIIEKKQPVAFWCNPISGHNTLYWYLQNLGQGPELLIRYENEEAVDDSQLPKDRFSAERLKGVDSTLKIQPAELGDSAVYLCASGLGFGGLSYSEQSFGPGTRLTVL.

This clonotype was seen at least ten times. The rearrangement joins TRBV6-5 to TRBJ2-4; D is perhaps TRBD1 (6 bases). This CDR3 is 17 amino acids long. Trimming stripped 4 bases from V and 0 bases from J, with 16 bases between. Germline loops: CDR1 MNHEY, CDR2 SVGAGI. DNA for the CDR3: TGTGCCAGCAGTTCCCGTGGACAGACTTCAGCCAAAAACATTCAGTACTTC. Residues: CASSSRGQTSAKNIQYF.

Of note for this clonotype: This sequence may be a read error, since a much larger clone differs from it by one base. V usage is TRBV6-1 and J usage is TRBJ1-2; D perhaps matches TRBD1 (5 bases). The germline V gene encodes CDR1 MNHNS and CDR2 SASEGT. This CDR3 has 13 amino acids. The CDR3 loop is CASSEYRWSFYIF. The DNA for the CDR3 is TGTGCCAGCAGTGAATACAGGTGGAGTTTTTACATCTTC.

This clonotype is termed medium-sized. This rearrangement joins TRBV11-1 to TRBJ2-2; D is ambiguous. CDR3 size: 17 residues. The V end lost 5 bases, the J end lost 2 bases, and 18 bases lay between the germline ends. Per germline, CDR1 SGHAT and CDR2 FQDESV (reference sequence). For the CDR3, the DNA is TGTGCCAGCAGCGCCCGGCCATTCCTAGTTAACACCGGGGAGCTGTTTTTT. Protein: CASSARPFLVNTGELFF.

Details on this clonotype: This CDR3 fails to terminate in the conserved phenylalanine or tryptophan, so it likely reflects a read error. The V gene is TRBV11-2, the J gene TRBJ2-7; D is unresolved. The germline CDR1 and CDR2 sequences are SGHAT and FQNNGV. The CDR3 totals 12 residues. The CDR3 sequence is CVSTSRLGEQYL. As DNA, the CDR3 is TGTGTCAGCACCTCCAGGCTGGGCGAGCAGTACCTC.

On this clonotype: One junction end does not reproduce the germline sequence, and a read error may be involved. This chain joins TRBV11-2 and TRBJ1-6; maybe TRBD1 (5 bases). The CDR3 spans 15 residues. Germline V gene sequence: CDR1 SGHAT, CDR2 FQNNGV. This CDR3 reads CASSLERGGNSPLRF. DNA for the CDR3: TGTGCCAGCAGCTTAGAGCGGGGCGGTAATTCACCCCTCCGTTTT.

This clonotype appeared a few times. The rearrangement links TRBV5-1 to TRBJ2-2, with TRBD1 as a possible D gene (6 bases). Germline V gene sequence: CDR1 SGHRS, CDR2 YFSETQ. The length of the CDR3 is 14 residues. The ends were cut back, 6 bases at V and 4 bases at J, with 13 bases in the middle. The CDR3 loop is CASNRVIGTGELFF. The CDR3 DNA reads TGCGCCAGCAACAGGGTGATCGGCACCGGGGAGCTGTTTTTT.